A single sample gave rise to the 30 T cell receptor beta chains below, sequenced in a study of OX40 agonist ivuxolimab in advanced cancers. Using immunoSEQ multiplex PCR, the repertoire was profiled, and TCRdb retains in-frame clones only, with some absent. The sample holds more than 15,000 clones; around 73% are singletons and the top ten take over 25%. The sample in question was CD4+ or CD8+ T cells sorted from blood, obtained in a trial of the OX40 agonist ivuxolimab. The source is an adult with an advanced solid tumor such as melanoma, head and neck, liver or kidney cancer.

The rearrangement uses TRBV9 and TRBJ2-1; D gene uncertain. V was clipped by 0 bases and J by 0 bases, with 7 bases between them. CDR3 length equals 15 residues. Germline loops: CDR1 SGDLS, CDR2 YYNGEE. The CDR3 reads CASSVVRDSYNEQFF. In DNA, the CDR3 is TGTGCCAGCAGCGTAGTGCGTGACTCCTACAATGAGCAGTTCTTC. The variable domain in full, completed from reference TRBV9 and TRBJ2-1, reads DSGVTQTPKHLITATGQRVTLRCSPRSGDLSVYWYQQSLDQGLQFLIQYYNGEERAKGNILERFSAQQFPDLHSELNLSSLELGDSALYFCASSVVRDSYNEQFFGPGTRLTVL.

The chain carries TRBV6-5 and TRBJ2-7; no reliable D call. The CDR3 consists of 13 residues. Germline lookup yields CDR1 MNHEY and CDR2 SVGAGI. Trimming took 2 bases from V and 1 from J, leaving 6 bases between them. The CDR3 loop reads CASSYTQSYEQYF. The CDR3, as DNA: TGTGCCAGCAGTTACACACAGTCCTACGAGCAGTACTTC.

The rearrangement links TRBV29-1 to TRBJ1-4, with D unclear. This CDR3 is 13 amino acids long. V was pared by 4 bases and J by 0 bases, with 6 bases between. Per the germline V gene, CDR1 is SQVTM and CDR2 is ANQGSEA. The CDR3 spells CSVVSATNEKLFF. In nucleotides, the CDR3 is TGCAGCGTTGTTTCGGCAACTAATGAAAAACTGTTTTTT.

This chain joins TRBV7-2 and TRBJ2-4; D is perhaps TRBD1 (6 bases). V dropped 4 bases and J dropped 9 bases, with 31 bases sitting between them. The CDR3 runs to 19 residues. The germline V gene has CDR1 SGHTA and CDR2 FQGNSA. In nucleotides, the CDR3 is TGTGCCAGCAGCTCACCATTACAGGGTGGTGCACTTGGAGAATTCATTCAGTACTTC. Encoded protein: CASSSPLQGGALGEFIQYF.

Written as DNA, the CDR3 is TGTGCCAGTAGTATCTCACTCCGGGACCTCTCCTACGAGCAGTACTTC. Translation: CASSISLRDLSYEQYF. J is TRBJ2-7 and V is TRBV19, with D perhaps matching TRBD1 or TRBD2 (5 bases each). The germline CDR1 and CDR2 sequences are LNHDA and SQIVND (reference sequence). This CDR3 spans 16 amino acids. V was shortened by 3 bases and J by 0 bases, with 15 bases between the two germline ends.

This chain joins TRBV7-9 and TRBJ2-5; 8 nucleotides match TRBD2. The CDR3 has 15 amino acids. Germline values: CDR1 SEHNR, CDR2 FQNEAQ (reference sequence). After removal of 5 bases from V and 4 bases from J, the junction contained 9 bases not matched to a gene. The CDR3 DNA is TGTGCCAGCAGCCCACAGAGCGGGAGCCTAGAGACCCAGTACTTC. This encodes CASSPQSGSLETQYF.

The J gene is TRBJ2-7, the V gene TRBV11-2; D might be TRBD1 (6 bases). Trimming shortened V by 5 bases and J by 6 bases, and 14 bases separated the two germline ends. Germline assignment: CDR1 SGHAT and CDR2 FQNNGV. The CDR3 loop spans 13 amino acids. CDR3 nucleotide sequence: TGTGCCAGCAGCCTCGGGACAAAAGGCGAGCAGTACTTC. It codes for CASSLGTKGEQYF.

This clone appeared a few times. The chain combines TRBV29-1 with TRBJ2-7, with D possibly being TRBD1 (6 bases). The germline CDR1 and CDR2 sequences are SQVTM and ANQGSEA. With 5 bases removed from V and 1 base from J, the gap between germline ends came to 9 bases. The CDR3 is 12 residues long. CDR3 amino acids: CSVNDRSYEQYF. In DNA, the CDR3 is TGCAGCGTTAACGACAGGTCCTACGAGCAGTACTTC.

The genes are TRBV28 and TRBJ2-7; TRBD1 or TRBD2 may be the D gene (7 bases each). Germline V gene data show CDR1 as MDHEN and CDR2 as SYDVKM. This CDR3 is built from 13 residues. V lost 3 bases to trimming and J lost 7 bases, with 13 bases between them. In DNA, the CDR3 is TGTGCCAGCAGTTTTGTCAGGGGGGGGGAGCAGTACTTC. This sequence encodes CASSFVRGGEQYF.

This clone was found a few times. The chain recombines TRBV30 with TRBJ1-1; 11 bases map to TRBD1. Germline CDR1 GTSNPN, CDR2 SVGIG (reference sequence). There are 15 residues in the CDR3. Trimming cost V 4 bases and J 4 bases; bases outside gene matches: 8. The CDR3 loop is CAWNHGTGGFTEAFF. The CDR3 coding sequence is TGTGCCTGGAATCACGGGACAGGGGGGTTCACTGAAGCTTTCTTT. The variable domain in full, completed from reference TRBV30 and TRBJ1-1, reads SQTIHQWPATLVQPVGSPLSLECTVEGTSNPNLYWYRQAAGRGLQLLFYSVGIGQISSEVPQNLSASRPQDRQFILSSKKLLLSDSGFYLCAWNHGTGGFTEAFFGQGTRLTVV.

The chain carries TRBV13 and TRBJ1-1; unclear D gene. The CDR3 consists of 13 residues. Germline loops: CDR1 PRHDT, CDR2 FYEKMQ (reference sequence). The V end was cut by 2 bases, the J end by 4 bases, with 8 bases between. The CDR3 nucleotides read TGTGCCAGCAGCTTAAATGTTGGCACTGAAGCTTTCTTT. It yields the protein CASSLNVGTEAFF.

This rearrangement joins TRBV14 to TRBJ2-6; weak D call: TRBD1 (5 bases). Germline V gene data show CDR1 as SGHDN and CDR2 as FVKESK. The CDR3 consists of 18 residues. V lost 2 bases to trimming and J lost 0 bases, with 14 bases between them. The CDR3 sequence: CASSQKTVIYSGANVLTF. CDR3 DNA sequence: TGTGCCAGCAGCCAAAAGACAGTGATATACTCTGGGGCCAACGTCCTGACTTTC.

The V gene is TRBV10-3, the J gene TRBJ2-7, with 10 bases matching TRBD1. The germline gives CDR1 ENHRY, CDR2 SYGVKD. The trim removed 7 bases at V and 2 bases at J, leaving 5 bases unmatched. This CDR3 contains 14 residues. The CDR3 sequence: CAITPGQGPYEQYF. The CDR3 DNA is TGTGCCATCACTCCGGGACAGGGGCCCTACGAGCAGTACTTC.

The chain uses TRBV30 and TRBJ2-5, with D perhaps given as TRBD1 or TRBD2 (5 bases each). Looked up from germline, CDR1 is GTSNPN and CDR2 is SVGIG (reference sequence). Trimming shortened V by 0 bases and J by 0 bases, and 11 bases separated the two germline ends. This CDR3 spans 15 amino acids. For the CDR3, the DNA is TGTGCCTGGAGTGTAGGAACGGGGCACCAAGAGACCCAGTACTTC. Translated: CAWSVGTGHQETQYF.

The DNA of the CDR3 is TGTGCCAGCAGCTTAGGACAGGGCCAGGAAAAACTGTTTTTT. Protein sequence: CASSLGQGQEKLFF. This chain uses TRBV7-9 with TRBJ1-4, with 7 bases fitting TRBD1. This CDR3 has 14 amino acids. V was clipped by 1 base and J by 8 bases; unmatched bases: 4. CDR1 and CDR2 from the germline V gene are SEHNR and FQNEAQ (reference sequence). The whole variable domain, filled in from reference TRBV7-9 and TRBJ1-4, reads DTGVSQNPRHKITKRGQNVTFRCDPISEHNRLYWYRQTLGQGPEFLTYFQNEAQLEKSRLLSDRFSAERPKGSFSTLEIQRTEQGDSAMYLCASSLGQGQEKLFFGSGTQLSVL.

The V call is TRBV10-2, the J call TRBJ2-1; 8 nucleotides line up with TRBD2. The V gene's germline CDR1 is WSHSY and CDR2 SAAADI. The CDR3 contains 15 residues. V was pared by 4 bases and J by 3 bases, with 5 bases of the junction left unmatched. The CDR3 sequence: CASSGTSGIYNEQFF. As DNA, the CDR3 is TGCGCCAGCAGTGGAACTAGCGGAATCTACAATGAGCAGTTCTTC.

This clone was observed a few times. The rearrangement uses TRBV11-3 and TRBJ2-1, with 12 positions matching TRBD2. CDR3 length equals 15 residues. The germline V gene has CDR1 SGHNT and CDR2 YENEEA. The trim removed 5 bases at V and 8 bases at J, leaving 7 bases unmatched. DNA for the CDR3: TGTGCCAGCAGCCCAAGGACTAGCGGGACCGATGAGCAGTTCTTC. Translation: CASSPRTSGTDEQFF.

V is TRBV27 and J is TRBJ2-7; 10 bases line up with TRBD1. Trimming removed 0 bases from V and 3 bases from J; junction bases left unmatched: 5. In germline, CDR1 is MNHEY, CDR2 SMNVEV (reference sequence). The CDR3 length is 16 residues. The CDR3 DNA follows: TGTGCCAGCAGTTTATCGGGGACAGGGGTGGACTACGAGCAGTACTTC. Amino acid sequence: CASSLSGTGVDYEQYF.

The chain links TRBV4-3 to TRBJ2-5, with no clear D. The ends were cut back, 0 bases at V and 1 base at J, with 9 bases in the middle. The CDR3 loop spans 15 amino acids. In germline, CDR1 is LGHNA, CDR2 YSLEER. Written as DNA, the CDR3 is TGCGCCAGCAGCCAAGATCGGGCTACCCAAGAGACCCAGTACTTC. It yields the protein CASSQDRATQETQYF.

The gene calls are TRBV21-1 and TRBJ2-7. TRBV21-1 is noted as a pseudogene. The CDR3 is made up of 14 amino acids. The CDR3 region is CASSKDKKTYEQYF. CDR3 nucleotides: TGTGCCAGCAGCAAAGATAAGAAGACCTACGAGCAGTACTTC.

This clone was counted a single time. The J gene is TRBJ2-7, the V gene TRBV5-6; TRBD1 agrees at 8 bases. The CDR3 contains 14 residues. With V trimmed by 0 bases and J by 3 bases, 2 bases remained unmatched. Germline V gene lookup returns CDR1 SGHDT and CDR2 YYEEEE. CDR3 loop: CASSLGTGLYEQYF. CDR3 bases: TGTGCCAGCAGCTTGGGGACAGGGCTCTACGAGCAGTACTTC.

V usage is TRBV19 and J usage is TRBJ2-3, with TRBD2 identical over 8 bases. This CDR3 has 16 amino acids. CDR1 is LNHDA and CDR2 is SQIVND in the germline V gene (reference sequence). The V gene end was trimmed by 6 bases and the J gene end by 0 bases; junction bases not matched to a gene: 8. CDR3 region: CASSSGSGTSTDTQYF. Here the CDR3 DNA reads TGTGCCAGTAGCTCGGGTAGCGGGACTAGCACAGATACGCAGTATTTT.

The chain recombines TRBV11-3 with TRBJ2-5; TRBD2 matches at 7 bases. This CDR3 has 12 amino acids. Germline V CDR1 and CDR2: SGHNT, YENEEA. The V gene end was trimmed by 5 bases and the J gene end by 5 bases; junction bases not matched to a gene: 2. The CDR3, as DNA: TGTGCCAGCAGCACTAGCGCCGAGACCCAGTACTTC. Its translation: CASSTSAETQYF.

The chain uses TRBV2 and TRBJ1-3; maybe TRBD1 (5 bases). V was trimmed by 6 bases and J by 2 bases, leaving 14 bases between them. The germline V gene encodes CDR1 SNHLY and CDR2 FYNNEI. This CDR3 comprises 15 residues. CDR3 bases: TGTGCCAGCAGCCAGGGTTCGTTCCCTGGAAACACCATATATTTT. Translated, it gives CASSQGSFPGNTIYF.

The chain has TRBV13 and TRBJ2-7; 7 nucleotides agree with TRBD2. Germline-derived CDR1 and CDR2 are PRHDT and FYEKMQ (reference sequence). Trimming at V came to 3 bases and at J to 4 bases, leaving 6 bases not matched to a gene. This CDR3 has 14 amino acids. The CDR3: CASSFASGAYEQYF. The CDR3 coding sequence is TGTGCCAGCAGCTTCGCTAGCGGAGCTTACGAGCAGTACTTC.

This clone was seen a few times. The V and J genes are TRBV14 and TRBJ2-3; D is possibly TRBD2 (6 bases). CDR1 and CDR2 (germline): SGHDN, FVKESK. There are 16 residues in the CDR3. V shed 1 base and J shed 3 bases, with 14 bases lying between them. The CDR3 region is CASSQVPSEGTDTQYF. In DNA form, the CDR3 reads TGTGCCAGCAGCCAAGTTCCTAGCGAGGGTACAGATACGCAGTATTTT.

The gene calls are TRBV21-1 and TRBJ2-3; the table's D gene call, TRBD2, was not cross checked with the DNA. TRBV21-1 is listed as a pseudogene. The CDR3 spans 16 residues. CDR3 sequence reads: CASSKNSGVTSDTQYF. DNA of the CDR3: TGTGCCAGCAGCAAAAATTCGGGGGTAACTTCTGATACGCAGTATTTT.

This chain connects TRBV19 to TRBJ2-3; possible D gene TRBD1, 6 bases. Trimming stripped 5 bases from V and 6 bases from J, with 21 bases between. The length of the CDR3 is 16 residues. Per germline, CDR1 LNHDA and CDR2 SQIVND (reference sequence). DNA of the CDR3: TGTGCCAGTAGTTATCCTGGGGGCGTAGTTGGGGATACGCAGTATTTT. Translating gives CASSYPGGVVGDTQYF.

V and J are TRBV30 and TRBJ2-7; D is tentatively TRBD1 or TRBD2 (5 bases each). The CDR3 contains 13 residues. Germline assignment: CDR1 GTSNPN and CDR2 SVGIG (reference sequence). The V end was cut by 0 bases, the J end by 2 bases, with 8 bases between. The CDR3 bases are TGTGCCTGGAGTGTATTGGGGGCCTACGAGCAGTACTTC. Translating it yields CAWSVLGAYEQYF.

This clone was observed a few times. For the CDR3, the DNA is TGTGCCAGCAGCGCTTGGGGGCAGAACACTGAAGCTTTCTTT. It specifies CASSAWGQNTEAFF. J is TRBJ1-1 and V is TRBV9, with D possibly being TRBD1 (6 bases). Germline V lookup: CDR1 SGDLS, CDR2 YYNGEE. V was pared by 3 bases and J by 1 base, with 10 bases between. The CDR3 runs to 14 residues.